This T cell receptor (beta chain) was recorded in a study of shared clonotypes between healthy human individuals (dated by TCRdb to the early 2020s). General notes on the study: Three men and two women, aged 18 to 49 years, made up the cohort. For each donor, three plates each were used for CD4 naive and CD4 memory, two plates were used for CD8 naive, and one plate was used for CD8 memory. To estimate repertoire size and how much clonotypes are shared between individuals, the study performed deep sequencing of blood TCR repertoires from about five healthy adults. Libraries were prepared and TCR repertoires were sequenced by different laboratories using diverse techniques, in order to increase sequencing depth and limit assay-specific biases. Per donor, leukapheresis produced somewhere between about 0.9 and 9.5 billion PBMCs.

TCR CDR3 regions were amplified from genomic DNA by multiplex PCR using the deep immunoSEQ assay. Genomic DNA extracted from each cell subset was distributed evenly over all wells of several immunoSEQ 96-well plates, and each plate served as one replicate. For sorted subsets, each replicate PCR was loaded with 200 ng genomic DNA, equivalent to 30,000 or so T cell genomes. Purified libraries were measured with a Qubit 3.0 fluorometer, size-checked on a Bioanalyzer 2100, and measured again with the KAPA Library Quantification kit. Every immunoSEQ 96-well plate was sequenced on a separate single-read 150-cycle Illumina NextSeq 550 flow cell. As for the authors' bioinformatics: Because only junctional sequences without quality scores were contained in the immunoSEQ output, filtering matching that applied to full-length reads could not be performed. To assign V/J genes and CDR3, sequences were annotated using PyIR, a Python wrapper for IgBLAST v1.9, with IMGT germline references. Reads with weak V/J assignments (E-value above 1e-6), missing CDR3, stop codons, out-of-frame junctions, or ambiguous translated residues were removed. V3J clonotypes were defined as sequences sharing the same inferred V gene, J gene, and CDR3 amino acid sequence. The percentage overlap between two repertoires was calculated by dividing the number of shared unique clonotypes by the size of the smaller repertoire. Richness of each repertoire was evaluated using RTK rarefaction, the Chao1 estimator, and Recon v2.1 estimates of unobserved clonotypes. Generation probabilities were computed with OLGA for all TCRbeta clonotypes obtained by the gDNA method from four donors. Drawn from immuneACCESS, this table holds only the in-frame rearrangements with V and J called that TCRdb kept. Clones are partly lost; checked studies trace under half to an unresolved V gene and leave the rest unexplained. The DNA was the basis for D and trimming; V, J and clone size are from that table. This sample comprises some 2.3 million clones, approximately 93% of them detected only once. The ten largest account for roughly 0.36% of the sample.

Points the paper makes about the study in general: Incomplete sequencing was indicated by rarefaction of sorted-subset datasets, despite the large sequencing depth. Compared with non-shared clonotypes, the clonotypes found in all four sorted-subset donors had higher generation probabilities. Larger estimated clonotype richness was generally found for naive subsets than for memory subsets. Based on pairwise subsampling, the degree of clonotype sharing among donors was expected to be affected by sequencing depth. Because the study included a small number of donors, the genetic and exposure-history diversity represented was limited. Across four donors, around 5% of naive CD4, roughly 3.8% of naive CD8, 2% to 2.5% of memory CD4, and around 0.4% of memory CD8 clonotypes were shared. Sampling was limited to blood, and TCR repertoires in tissue likely differ from TCR repertoires in blood.

Concerning this clone: The target of this receptor is not known. No per-base quality is available; no much larger clone lies one base away.

The donors were healthy, HIV-negative adults with no recently reported acute infections or vaccinations. Every donor was a Caucasian adult residing in Nashville, Tennessee, USA. CD4+ T cells were enriched by magnetic negative selection, after which naive cells were positively selected on CD45RA and the negative fraction was taken as the memory subset. Blood was obtained by leukapheresis, after which PBMCs were separated by Ficoll-Histopaque density gradient centrifugation and cryopreserved in liquid nitrogen vapor phase. Analytical flow cytometry was used to check the purity and quantity of every magnetically sorted T cell population. Genomic DNA was isolated from each sorted fraction and quantified by UV absorbance on a Nanodrop 2000c. Spanning cysteine to phenylalanine, the CDR3 consists of 16 amino acids. The kept DNA is CDR3 alone, 48 bases in frame from the first base. Based on the germline V gene, the CDR1 and CDR2 sequences are MNHNS and SASEGT. A distance of 17 bases separates the germline ends of V and J, which lose 3 bases and 2 bases respectively.

The V gene is TRBV6-1 and the J gene is TRBJ2-7, with the D gene uncertain. This receptor was identified in a man aged 18 to 29 in good health. Some clones in this sample may be carry-over from other donors' samples. Sequenced input: naive CD4+ T cells from PBMCs. The label giving this sample's cell subset or site can be read as: CD45RA+ positively selected. CDR3 region: CASSEMLGLDAYEQYF. The bases are TGTGCCAGCAGTGAGATGCTGGGTCTTGACGCCTACGAGCAGTACTTC.